This TCR beta chain was captured by sequencing in a study of blood T cell repertoires in COVID-19. The CDR3 sequence is 14 residues long. The ends were cut back, 2 bases at V and 0 bases at J, with 5 bases in the middle. CDR1 SGHRS and CDR2 YFSETQ come from the germline V gene. The age range of participants was 18 to 89 years, with residence in 20 to 25 US areas. Two consecutive negative NP/OP PCR tests, clearance, or resolved symptoms defined Cohort 3 recovery. Study processing details: Scientists estimated how many nucleated cells there were by amplifying reference gene primers. Clones were sequenced by immunoSEQ multiplex PCR, and TCRdb holds only the in-frame ones, with some missing. V and J calls plus clone size are reproduced from that table; the DNA served to infer D and trimming. The table includes 200,000 or so clones, about 85% detected once.

The rearrangement uses TRBV5-1 and TRBJ2-2, with unresolved D. The sequence came from a woman aged 30 to 39 who had recovered from COVID-19. Sequenced input: PBMCs or T cells enriched from blood (not recorded which). The CDR3 is CASSFTANTGELFF. The CDR3, as DNA: TGCGCCAGCAGCTTTACAGCGAACACCGGGGAGCTGTTTTTT.